These T cell receptor beta chains were read from a single sample in a study of shared clonotypes between healthy human individuals. Using immunoSEQ multiplex PCR, the repertoire was profiled, and TCRdb retains in-frame clones only, with some absent. The table includes 2 million to 2.5 million clones, approximately 94% detected once. Material for sequencing was naive CD4+ T cells from PBMCs. These receptors were obtained from a man between 18 and 35 years old in good health. Some clones in this sample may be carry-over from other donors' samples. Each CDR3 is given with its conserved first and last residue. The D gene is left open where the match is weak. Part of the rows lack a size; the others show once, few, many or a class for expanded clones.

CASSGTRREETQYF | TGTGCCAGCAGCGGGACCCGCCGGGAGGAGACCCAGTACTTC | TRBV2 | . | . | TRBJ2-5
CASSPAPGAEAFF | TGTGCCAGTAGTCCGGCCCCGGGAGCTGAAGCTTTCTTT | TRBV19 | . | . | TRBJ1-1
CASSFFSLGGGTDTEAFF | TGCGCCAGCAGTTTTTTTTCCTTGGGGGGAGGAACGGACACTGAAGCTTTCTTT | TRBV5-1 | . | . | TRBJ1-1
CASRPRDTNYGYTF | TGCGCCAGCAGACCTCGGGACACCAACTATGGCTACACCTTC | TRBV5-1 | . | . | TRBJ1-2
CASSQVVPRGTLAKNIQYF | TGCGCCAGCAGCCAAGTGGTCCCCCGGGGGACACTAGCCAAAAACATTCAGTACTTC | TRBV4-1 | . | . | TRBJ2-4
CSVEDNSNQPQHF | TGCAGCGTTGAGGATAATAGCAATCAGCCCCAGCATTTT | TRBV29-1 | . | . | TRBJ1-5
CASSLVSAGAVEAFF | TGTGCCAGCAGCTTAGTTAGTGCTGGGGCAGTTGAAGCTTTCTTT | TRBV7-9 | . | . | TRBJ1-1
CASTTSAGIETQYF | TGCGCCAGCACTACCAGCGCAGGGATAGAGACCCAGTACTTC | TRBV5-1 | . | . | TRBJ2-5
CASGGLAASYEQYF | TGCGCCAGCGGAGGACTAGCGGCCTCCTACGAGCAGTACTTC | TRBV10-1 | TRBD2 | few | TRBJ2-7
CATSRAFDRGKNYEQYF | TGTGCCACCAGCAGAGCCTTCGACAGGGGTAAGAATTACGAGCAGTACTTC | TRBV15 | TRBD1 | . | TRBJ2-7
CASSSRQTYEQYF | TGTGCCAGCAGCTCAAGACAGACCTACGAGCAATACTTC | TRBV7-2 | . | . | TRBJ2-7
CAWSRGLGASHTYEQYF | TGTGCCTGGTCGAGGGGGCTGGGTGCTAGCCATACCTACGAGCAGTACTTC | TRBV30 | TRBD1 | . | TRBJ2-7
CASSTGTGALRGYTF | TGTGCCAGCAGCACCGGGACAGGGGCCCTGAGGGGCTACACCTTC | TRBV6-1 | TRBD1 | . | TRBJ1-2
CASSSVSYEQYF | TGTGCCAGCAGTTCCGTCTCCTACGAGCAGTACTTC | TRBV6-5 | . | . | TRBJ2-7
CASRQGINEKLFF | TGTGCCAGCAGGCAGGGCATCAATGAAAAACTGTTTTTT | TRBV2 | . | . | TRBJ1-4
CASSLTAGILYEQYF | TGTGCCAGCAGCTTAACGGCGGGAATCCTCTACGAGCAGTACTTC | TRBV11-2 | . | . | TRBJ2-7
CASRTLGTGGEQYF | TGTGCCAGCAGAACCCTCGGGACAGGAGGCGAGCAGTACTTC | TRBV28 | TRBD1 | . | TRBJ2-7
CASSLVAGLSFQETQYF | TGCGCCAGCAGCTTAGTAGCGGGCCTTAGCTTCCAAGAGACCCAGTACTTC | TRBV5-1 | TRBD2 | . | TRBJ2-5
CASSQSKPTGGSTSNEKLFF | TGTGCCAGCAGTCAAAGCAAACCGACAGGGGGCAGCACCAGTAATGAAAAACTGTTTTTT | TRBV2 | TRBD1 | . | TRBJ1-4
CASSDHRGSSPLHF | TGTGCCAGCAGCGACCACAGGGGTAGTTCACCCCTCCACTTT | TRBV2 | TRBD1 | . | TRBJ1-6
CASRTARDSGANVLTF | TGTGCCAGCCGGACGGCTCGAGACTCTGGGGCCAACGTCCTGACTTTC | TRBV6-6 | . | . | TRBJ2-6
CASSPGQGHQETQYF | TGTGCCAGCAGCCCGGGACAGGGCCACCAAGAGACCCAGTACTTC | TRBV11-2 | TRBD1 | . | TRBJ2-5
CASSQPGRGFPGGEQYF | TGCGCCAGCAGCCAGCCGGGACGGGGCTTCCCCGGCGGCGAGCAGTACTTC | TRBV4-1 | . | . | TRBJ2-7
CASSSETGLSGETQYF | TGTGCCAGCAGCTCCGAGACAGGACTTTCAGGGGAGACCCAGTACTTC | TRBV7-8 | . | . | TRBJ2-5
CASSATWTGFGEQYF | TGTGCCAGCAGTGCGACGTGGACAGGGTTCGGGGAGCAGTACTTC | TRBV27 | TRBD1 | . | TRBJ2-7
CASSSLQRATEAFF | TGCGCCAGCAGCTCCCTTCAGCGAGCCACTGAAGCTTTCTTT | TRBV5-1 | . | . | TRBJ1-1
CASSYLAGSTDTQYF | TGTGCCAGCAGCTACTTAGCGGGTAGCACAGATACGCAGTATTTT | TRBV5-4 | TRBD2 | . | TRBJ2-3
CASSQLTRQGSYEQYF | TGCGCCAGCAGCCAATTGACGCGGCAGGGTTCCTACGAGCAGTACTTC | TRBV4-1 | . | . | TRBJ2-7
CASSLSLGGRENTEAFF | TGTGCCAGCAGTTTATCCTTAGGGGGGAGAGAAAACACTGAAGCTTTCTTT | TRBV27 | . | . | TRBJ1-1
CASSERTGNLYGYTF | TGTGCCAGCAGTGAACGAACCGGGAACCTCTATGGCTACACCTTC | TRBV6-1 | . | . | TRBJ1-2
CASSLGIGTDEQYF | TGCGCCAGCAGCTTGGGGATTGGAACGGACGAGCAGTACTTC | TRBV5-1 | . | . | TRBJ2-7
CASSQGQGATEAFF | TGTGCCAGCTCGCAGGGACAGGGGGCAACTGAAGCTTTCTTT | TRBV18 | TRBD1 | . | TRBJ1-1
CASISSANYGYTF | TGTGCCAGCATCTCATCCGCTAACTATGGCTACACCTTC | TRBV6-5 | . | . | TRBJ1-2
CASSLTGRDEKLFF | TGTGCCAGCAGTTTGACAGGCCGGGATGAAAAACTGTTTTTT | TRBV2 | . | . | TRBJ1-4
CASSILVNQPQHF | TGTGCCAGTAGTATATTGGTAAATCAGCCCCAGCATTTT | TRBV19 | . | . | TRBJ1-5
CASSLAGEVNEQYF | TGTGCCAGCAGCTTAGCCGGGGAGGTAAACGAGCAGTACTTC | TRBV7-3 | . | . | TRBJ2-7
CASSLQQGAWMNTEAFF | TGTGCCAGCAGTTTGCAACAGGGGGCGTGGATGAACACTGAAGCTTTCTTT | TRBV28 | TRBD1 | . | TRBJ1-1
CASRTGGNTGELFF | TGTGCCAGTAGGACAGGGGGGAACACCGGGGAGCTGTTTTTT | TRBV19 | TRBD1 | . | TRBJ2-2
CASSFDRGRDEQFF | TGTGCCAGCAGCTTTGACAGGGGGCGGGATGAGCAGTTCTTC | TRBV5-8 | TRBD1 | . | TRBJ2-1
CASMAGARTEAFF | TGTGCCAGCATGGCGGGAGCCCGAACGGAAGCTTTCTTT | TRBV25-1 | . | . | TRBJ1-1
CASSQMVGLNTEAFF | TGTGCCAGCAGCCAAATGGTGGGCCTGAACACTGAAGCTTTCTTT | TRBV14 | . | few | TRBJ1-1
CASSWGQINEKLFF | TGTGCCAGCAGCTGGGGACAGATTAATGAAAAACTGTTTTTT | TRBV7-9 | TRBD1 | . | TRBJ1-4